This T cell receptor beta chain comes out of a study of shared clonotypes between healthy human individuals. The table came from immunoSEQ multiplex PCR; TCRdb's copy has only in-frame clones and leaves some out. The sample contains some 2.4 million clones, approximately 93% of which appear only once. Germline lookup yields CDR1 LNHDA and CDR2 SQIVND (reference sequence). Unmatched junction bases numbered 13, after V lost 9 bases and J lost 3 bases. The CDR3 covers 16 residues. Sequencing input: naive CD4+ T cells from PBMCs. The subset here: CD45RA+ positively selected. This chain connects TRBV19 to TRBJ2-3; TRBD2 aligns across 9 bases. This clonotype was obtained from a man younger than 35 in good health. Some clones in this sample may be carry-over from other donors' samples. CDR3 bases: TGTGCCAGCATGCGGGGGACTAGCAAAACTACAGATACGCAGTATTTT. Translating it yields CASMRGTSKTTDTQYF.